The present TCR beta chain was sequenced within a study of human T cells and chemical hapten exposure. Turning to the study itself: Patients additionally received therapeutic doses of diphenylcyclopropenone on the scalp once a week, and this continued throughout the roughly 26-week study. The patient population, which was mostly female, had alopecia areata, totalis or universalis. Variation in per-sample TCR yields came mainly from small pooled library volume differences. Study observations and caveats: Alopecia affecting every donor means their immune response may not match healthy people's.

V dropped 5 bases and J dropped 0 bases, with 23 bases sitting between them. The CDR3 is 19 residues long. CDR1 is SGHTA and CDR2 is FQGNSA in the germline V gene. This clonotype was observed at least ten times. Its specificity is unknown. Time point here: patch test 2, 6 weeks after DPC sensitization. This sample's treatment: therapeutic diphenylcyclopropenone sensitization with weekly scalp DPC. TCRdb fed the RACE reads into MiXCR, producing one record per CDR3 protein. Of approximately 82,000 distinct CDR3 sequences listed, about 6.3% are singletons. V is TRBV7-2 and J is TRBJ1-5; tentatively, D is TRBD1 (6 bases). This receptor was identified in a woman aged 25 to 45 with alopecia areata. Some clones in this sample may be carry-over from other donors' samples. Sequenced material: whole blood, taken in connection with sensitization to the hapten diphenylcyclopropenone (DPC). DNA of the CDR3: TGTGCCAGCAGCCCAGGAGGGACACGGGACCTGTATAGCAATCAGCCCCAGCATTTT. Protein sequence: CASSPGGTRDLYSNQPQHF.